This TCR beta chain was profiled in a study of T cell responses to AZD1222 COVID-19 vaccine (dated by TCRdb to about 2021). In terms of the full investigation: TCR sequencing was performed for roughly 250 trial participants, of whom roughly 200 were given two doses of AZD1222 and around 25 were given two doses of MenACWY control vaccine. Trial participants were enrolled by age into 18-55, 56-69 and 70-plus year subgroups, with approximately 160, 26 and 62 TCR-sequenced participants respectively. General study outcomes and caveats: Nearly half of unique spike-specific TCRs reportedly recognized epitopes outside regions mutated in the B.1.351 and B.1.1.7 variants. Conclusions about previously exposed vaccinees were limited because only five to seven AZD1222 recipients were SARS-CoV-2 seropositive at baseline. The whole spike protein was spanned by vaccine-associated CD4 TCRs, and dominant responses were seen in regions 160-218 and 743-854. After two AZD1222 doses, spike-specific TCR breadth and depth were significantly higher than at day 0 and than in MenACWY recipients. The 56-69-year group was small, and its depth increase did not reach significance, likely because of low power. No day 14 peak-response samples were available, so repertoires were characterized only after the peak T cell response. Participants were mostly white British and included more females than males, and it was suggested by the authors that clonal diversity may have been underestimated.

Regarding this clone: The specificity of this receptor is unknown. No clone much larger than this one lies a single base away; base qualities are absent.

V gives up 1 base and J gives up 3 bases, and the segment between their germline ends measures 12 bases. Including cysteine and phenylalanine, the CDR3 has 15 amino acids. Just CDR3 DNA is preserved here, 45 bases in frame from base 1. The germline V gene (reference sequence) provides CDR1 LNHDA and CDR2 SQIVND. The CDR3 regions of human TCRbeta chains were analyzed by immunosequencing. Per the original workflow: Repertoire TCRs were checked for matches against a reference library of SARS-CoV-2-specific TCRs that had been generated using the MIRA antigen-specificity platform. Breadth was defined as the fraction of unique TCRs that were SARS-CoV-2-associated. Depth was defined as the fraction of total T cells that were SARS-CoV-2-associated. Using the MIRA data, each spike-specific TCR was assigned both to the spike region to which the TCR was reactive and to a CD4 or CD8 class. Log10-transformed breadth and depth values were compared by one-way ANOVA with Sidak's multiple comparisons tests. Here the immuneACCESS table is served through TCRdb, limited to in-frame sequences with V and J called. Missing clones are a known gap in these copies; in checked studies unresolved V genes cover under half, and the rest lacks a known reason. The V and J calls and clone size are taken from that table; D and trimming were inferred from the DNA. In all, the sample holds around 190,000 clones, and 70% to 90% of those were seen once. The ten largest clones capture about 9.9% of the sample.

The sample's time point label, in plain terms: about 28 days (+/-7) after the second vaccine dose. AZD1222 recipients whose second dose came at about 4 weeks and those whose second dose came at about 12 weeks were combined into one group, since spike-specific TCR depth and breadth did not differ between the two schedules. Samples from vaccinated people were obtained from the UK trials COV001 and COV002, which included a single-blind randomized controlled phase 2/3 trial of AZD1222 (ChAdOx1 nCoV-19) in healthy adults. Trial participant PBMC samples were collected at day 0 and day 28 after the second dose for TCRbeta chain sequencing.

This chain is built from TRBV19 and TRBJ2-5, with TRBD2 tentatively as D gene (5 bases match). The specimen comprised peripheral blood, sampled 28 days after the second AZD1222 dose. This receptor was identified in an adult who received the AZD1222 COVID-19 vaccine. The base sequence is TGTGCCAGTAGTATAGGCCCGGGATTCGAAGAGACCCAGTACTTC. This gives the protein CASSIGPGFEETQYF.